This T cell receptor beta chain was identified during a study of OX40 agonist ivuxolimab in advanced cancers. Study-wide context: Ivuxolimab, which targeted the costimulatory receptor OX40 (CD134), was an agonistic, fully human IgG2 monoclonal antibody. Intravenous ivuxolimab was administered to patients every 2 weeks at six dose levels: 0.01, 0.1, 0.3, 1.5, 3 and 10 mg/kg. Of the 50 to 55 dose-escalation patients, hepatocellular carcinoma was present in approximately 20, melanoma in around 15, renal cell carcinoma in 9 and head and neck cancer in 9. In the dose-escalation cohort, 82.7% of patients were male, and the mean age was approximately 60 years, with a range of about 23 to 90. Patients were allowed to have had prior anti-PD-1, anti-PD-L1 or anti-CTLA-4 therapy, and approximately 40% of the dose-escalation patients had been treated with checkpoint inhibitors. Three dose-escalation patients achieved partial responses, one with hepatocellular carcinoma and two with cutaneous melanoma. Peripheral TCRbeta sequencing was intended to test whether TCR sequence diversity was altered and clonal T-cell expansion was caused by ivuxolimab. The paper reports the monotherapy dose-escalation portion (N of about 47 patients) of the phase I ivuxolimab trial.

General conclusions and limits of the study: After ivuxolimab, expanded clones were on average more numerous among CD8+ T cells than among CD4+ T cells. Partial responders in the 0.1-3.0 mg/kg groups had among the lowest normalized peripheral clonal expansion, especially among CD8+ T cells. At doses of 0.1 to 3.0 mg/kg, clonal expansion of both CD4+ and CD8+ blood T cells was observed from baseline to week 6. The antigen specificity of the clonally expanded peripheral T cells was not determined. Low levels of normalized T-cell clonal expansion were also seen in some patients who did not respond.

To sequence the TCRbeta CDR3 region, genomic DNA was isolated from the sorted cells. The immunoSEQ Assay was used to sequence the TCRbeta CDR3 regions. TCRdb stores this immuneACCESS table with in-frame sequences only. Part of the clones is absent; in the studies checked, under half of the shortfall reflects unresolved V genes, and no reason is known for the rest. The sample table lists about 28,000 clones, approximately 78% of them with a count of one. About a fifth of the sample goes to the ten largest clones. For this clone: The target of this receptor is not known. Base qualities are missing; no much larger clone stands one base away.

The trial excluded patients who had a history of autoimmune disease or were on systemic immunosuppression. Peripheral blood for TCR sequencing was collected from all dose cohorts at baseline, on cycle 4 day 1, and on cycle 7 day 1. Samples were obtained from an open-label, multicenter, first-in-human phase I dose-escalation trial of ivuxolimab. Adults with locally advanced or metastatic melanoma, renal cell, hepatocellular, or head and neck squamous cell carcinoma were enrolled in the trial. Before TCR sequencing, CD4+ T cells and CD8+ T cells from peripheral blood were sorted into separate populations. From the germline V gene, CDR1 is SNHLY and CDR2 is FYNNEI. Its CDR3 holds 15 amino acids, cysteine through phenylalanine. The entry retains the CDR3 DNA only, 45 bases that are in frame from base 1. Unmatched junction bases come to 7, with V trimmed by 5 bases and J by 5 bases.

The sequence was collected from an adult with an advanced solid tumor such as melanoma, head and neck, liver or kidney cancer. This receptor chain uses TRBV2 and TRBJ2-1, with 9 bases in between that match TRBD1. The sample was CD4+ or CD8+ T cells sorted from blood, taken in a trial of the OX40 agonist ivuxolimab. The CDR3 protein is CASSPGQGVHNEQFF. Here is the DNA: TGTGCCAGCAGTCCGGGACAGGGCGTACACAATGAGCAGTTCTTC.